Reported below is one TCR beta chain. Its antigen is still unknown. The data stem from a study of T-cell reconstitution after alpha-beta-depleted transplantation in children. General study points: Several hundred expanded graft clones reportedly were the source of alpha-beta T cells about two months after transplant. Some patients' high day-60 TCRbeta diversity was attributed to recipient cells surviving conditioning. Counts and diversity of T cells one year after transplant came mostly from newly produced T cells.

Germline V gene sequence: CDR1 WNHNN, CDR2 SYGVQD (reference sequence). The CDR3 length is 18 residues. V lost 9 bases, J lost 0 bases, and 26 bases lay in between. It was with unique molecular identifiers that the TCRbeta library was prepared. TCRdb reprocessed the PCR reads via MiXCR and lists one record per CDR3 protein. The sample consists of 7,900 or so distinct CDR3 sequences, approximately 29% of them appearing once. Here the sequenced sample was peripheral blood, taken 60 days after TCRalphabeta/CD19-depleted stem cell transplant. The receptor was isolated from a boy under two years old who had a stem cell transplant for SCID, so the T cells may come from the graft donor. The gene calls are TRBV10-1 and TRBJ1-2; a possible D gene is TRBD1 (6 bases). CDR3 residues: CARPTVGDTLKANYGYTF. The CDR3 DNA reads TGCGCCAGACCTACGGTGGGGGACACCTTAAAAGCTAACTATGGCTACACCTTC.